The entry below gives a single TCR beta chain sequence along with its context. This specimen belongs to a study of T cell responses to AZD1222 COVID-19 vaccine. This CDR3 region has 13 residues. The germline gives CDR1 MNHEY, CDR2 SMNVEV (reference sequence). With 2 bases removed from V and 12 bases from J, the gap between germline ends came to 11 bases. TCRdb's copy holds only in-frame clones and misses some; the assay was immunoSEQ multiplex PCR. Of about 150,000 clones listed, about 89% are singletons. The TCR sequence derives from an adult who received the MenACWY meningococcal vaccine as a control. The chain recombines TRBV27 with TRBJ1-6; D is unresolved. Here the sequenced sample was peripheral blood, taken 28 days after the second dose of the MenACWY control vaccine. The CDR3, as DNA: TGTGCCAGCAGTTTACTGGAGGGTTTACCCCTCCACTTT. This translates into CASSLLEGLPLHF.